This T cell receptor (beta chain) was identified during a study of T cell repertoires in cytomegalovirus infection. Study details: Public TCR beta signatures marked donors with CMV infection and the matching HLA.

Study-level results: Summed frequency of public TCR beta families distinguished CMV carriers with the relevant HLA. Within the response measured ex vivo, HLA-C-restricted CMV-specific TCR beta clonotypes were dominant.

Remarks on this clonotype: What it binds is unknown. Mismatch with germline at one junction end may stem from a read error.

The CDR3 is made up of 16 amino acids. Germline-derived CDR1 and CDR2 are PRHDT and FYEKMQ (reference sequence). One entry per CDR3 protein results from TCRdb running MiXCR on the reads. The repertoire holds some 450,000 distinct CDR3 sequences, with 25% to 40% as singletons. Material for sequencing was PBMCs. The rearrangement uses TRBV13 and TRBJ2-1; 12 bases are shared with TRBD2. This TCR derives from a human donor in good health (CMV status not recorded). Some clones in this sample may be carry-over from other donors' samples. CDR3 amino acids: CASSLTSGGGSNEQLF. CDR3 nucleotide sequence: TGTGCCAGCAGCTTGACTAGCGGGGGAGGTAGTAATGAGCAGTTATTC.